This is a list of T cell receptor beta chains from one sample in a study of OX40 agonist ivuxolimab in advanced cancers. Assay used: immunoSEQ multiplex PCR; TCRdb lists only in-frame clones, some missing. The sample holds around 82,000 clones, just over 85% seen once. The input for sequencing was CD4+ or CD8+ T cells sorted from blood, taken in a trial of the OX40 agonist ivuxolimab. All receptors come from an adult with an advanced solid tumor such as melanoma, head and neck, liver or kidney cancer. Each CDR3 is given with its conserved first and last residue. The order of the fields is clone size, J gene, D gene, CDR3 length, V gene, CDR3 DNA, CDR3 protein. The D gene is left open where the match is weak. Rows give clone size only sometimes, using once, few, many, or a class for an expanded clone.

>NA|TRBJ1-4|NA|15|TRBV5-5
TGTGCCAGCAGCCGCACAGCCGCAACTAATGAAAAACTGTTTTTT
CASSRTAATNEKLFF
>NA|TRBJ2-7|NA|11|TRBV28
TGTGCCAGCAGTTTACTCTACGAGCAGTACTTC
CASSLLYEQYF
>once|TRBJ2-3|NA|11|TRBV2
TGTGCCAGCGGGACCATCGATACGCAGTATTTT
CASGTIDTQYF
>NA|TRBJ1-2|TRBD1|16|TRBV7-9
TGTGCCAGCAGCTTAGGCCCTCAGGTAGGGGGCAATGGCTACACCTTC
CASSLGPQVGGNGYTF
>NA|TRBJ2-6|NA|16|TRBV7-8
TGTGCCAGCAGCTTAGGGGCCCCTTCTGGGGCCAACGTCCTGACTTTC
CASSLGAPSGANVLTF
>NA|TRBJ2-7|NA|12|TRBV7-2
TGTGCCAGCAGGGGGGCAGGTGGCGAGCAGTACTTC
CASRGAGGEQYF
>NA|TRBJ1-5|NA|13|TRBV7-2
TGTGCCAGCAGCGAGACCCCGAATCAGCCCCAGCATTTT
CASSETPNQPQHF
>NA|TRBJ1-5|NA|14|TRBV19
TGTGCCAGTAGCCGGGACAATAGCAATCAGCCCCAGCATTTT
CASSRDNSNQPQHF
>NA|TRBJ2-3|NA|16|TRBV5-1
TGCGCCAGCAGCTTGGCTACTAGTGGGTCGAGGGATACGCAGTATTTT
CASSLATSGSRDTQYF
>NA|TRBJ2-7|TRBD2|15|TRBV30
TGTGCCTGGAGTGCCCTCAGCGGGGTTGCCTACGAGCAGTACTTC
CAWSALSGVAYEQYF
>NA|TRBJ1-3|NA|16|TRBV19
TGTGCCAGTAGTTTTCAACAGAGCCCCTCTGGAAACACCATATATTTT
CASSFQQSPSGNTIYF
>NA|TRBJ2-1|NA|15|TRBV7-9
TGTGCCAGCAGCTTAGGGACCGGTAGTATCGATGAGCAGTTCTTC
CASSLGTGSIDEQFF
>once|TRBJ2-1|NA|13|TRBV6-5
TGTGCCAGCAGTTACAGGGAGTGGGATGAGCAGTTCTTC
CASSYREWDEQFF
>NA|TRBJ2-5|TRBD2|16|TRBV7-9
TGTGCCAGCAGCCCCGGTTTGGCGGGAGGACGGGAGACCCAGTACTTC
CASSPGLAGGRETQYF
>NA|TRBJ2-1|TRBD2|16|TRBV11-3
TGTGCCAGCAGCTTAGATGGGAGCGGGAGCTACAATGAGCAGTTCTTC
CASSLDGSGSYNEQFF
>NA|TRBJ2-3|NA|14|TRBV4-2
TGTGCCAGCAGCCAAGAAATGGGGGTGGATACGCAGTATTTT
CASSQEMGVDTQYF
>once|TRBJ2-1|TRBD2|15|TRBV6-6
TGTGCCAGCAGTTCGGGACTAGCGGGAGACAATGAGCAGTTCTTC
CASSSGLAGDNEQFF
>NA|TRBJ2-7|TRBD1|14|TRBV5-1
TGCGCCAGCAGCCGACAGGGGGACCTCTACGAGCAGTACTTC
CASSRQGDLYEQYF
>NA|TRBJ2-7|TRBD2|17|TRBV19
TGTGCCAGTACCCGGGGCGAGGCGGGAGCGAATTCCTACGAGCAGTACTTC
CASTRGEAGANSYEQYF
>once|TRBJ2-2|NA|12|TRBV28
TGTGCCAGCAGTTTAAATCCCGGGGAGCTGTTTTTT
CASSLNPGELFF
>NA|TRBJ2-7|TRBD2|17|TRBV11-2
TGTGCCAGCAGCTCGCTGACTACTAGCGGGAGGGCCTACGAGCAGTACTTC
CASSSLTTSGRAYEQYF
>NA|TRBJ1-2|NA|13|TRBV5-4
TGTGCCAGCAGATGGCGGGGGGCGAATGGCTACACCTTC
CASRWRGANGYTF
>NA|TRBJ2-7|NA|15|TRBV7-3
TGTGCCAGCAGCTTAAAGTGTGAGAGCTCCTACGAGCAGTACTTC
CASSLKCESSYEQYF
>NA|TRBJ2-5|TRBD1|15|TRBV7-9
TGTGCCAGCAGCTTGGGACAGGTCCAAGGGGAGACCCAGTACTTC
CASSLGQVQGETQYF
>NA|TRBJ2-2|NA|16|TRBV7-3
TGTGCCAGCAGCCCCAACAGGCTCCGGGAAACCGGGGAGCTGTTTTTT
CASSPNRLRETGELFF
>NA|TRBJ2-7|TRBD1|14|TRBV6-5
TGTGCCAGCAGTTGGGACAGGAGCTCCTACGAGCAGTACTTC
CASSWDRSSYEQYF
>NA|TRBJ1-4|NA|16|TRBV6-5
TGTGCCAGCAGTTCCCCAGGGACTGGGAGTAATGAAAAACTGTTTTTT
CASSSPGTGSNEKLFF
>NA|TRBJ2-2|TRBD1|15|TRBV19
TGTGCCAGTAGTATTGCAGGGGGCGACGCCGGGGAGCTGTTTTTT
CASSIAGGDAGELFF
>few|TRBJ2-2|NA|16|TRBV4-1
TGCGCCAGCAGCCAAGGGGTACCCCGGGGGTCCGGGGAGCTGTTTTTT
CASSQGVPRGSGELFF
>once|TRBJ1-5|TRBD1|14|TRBV19
TGTGCCAGTAGCGAATCAGGGGGAGATCAGCCCCAGCATTTT
CASSESGGDQPQHF